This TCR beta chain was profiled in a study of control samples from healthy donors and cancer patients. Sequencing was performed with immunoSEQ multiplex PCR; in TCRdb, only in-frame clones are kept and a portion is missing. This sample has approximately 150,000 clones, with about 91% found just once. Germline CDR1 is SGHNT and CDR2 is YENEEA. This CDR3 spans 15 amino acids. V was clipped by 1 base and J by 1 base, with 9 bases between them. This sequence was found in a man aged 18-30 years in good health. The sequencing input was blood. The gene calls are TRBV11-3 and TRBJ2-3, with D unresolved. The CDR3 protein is CASSLGTLGTDTQYF. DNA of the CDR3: TGTGCCAGCAGCTTAGGCACCCTGGGCACAGATACGCAGTATTTT.